This T cell receptor (beta chain) was sequenced during a study of T cells after yellow fever vaccination. In this sample, this clonotype turned up a few times. With 1 base clipped from V and 4 bases from J, the junction kept 4 bases outside the gene matches. The CDR3 is 15 residues long. Germline V gene data show CDR1 as SEHNR and CDR2 as FQNEAQ (reference sequence). Conversion of TCR transcripts into cDNA relied on 5'RACE template switching, which added a universal primer site and UMIs. TCRdb itself ran the 5' RACE reads through MiXCR, one entry per CDR3 protein. Of around 530,000 distinct CDR3 sequences in the sample, approximately 16% were seen once.

The J gene is TRBJ2-1, the V gene TRBV7-9, with TRBD1 identical over 7 bases. The origin of this receptor is a man aged 18 to 29 who received the YFV17D yellow fever vaccine. The sequencing here drew on PBMCs, taken about 5 days after the first yellow fever vaccination. CDR3 nucleotide sequence: TGTGCCAGCAGCTTAGTTGCGACAGGGTACAATGAGCAGTTCTTC. Residues: CASSLVATGYNEQFF.